The 22 T cell receptor beta chains listed next were all sequenced from one sample in a study of Ad26.COV2.S vaccination and SARS-CoV-2 variants. Profiling relied on immunoSEQ multiplex PCR, and the TCRdb table lists in-frame clones only, not all of them. This table holds approximately 300,000 clones, around 84% found once. Noted treatment: approximately 18 received Ad26.COV2.S at low or high dose, single or two shots; about 5 received placebo; per-sample allocation not given. Each sample was drawn 63 days after the first injection (of vaccine or placebo). The sequencing here drew on peripheral blood, taken in a trial of Ad26.COV2.S vaccine versus placebo. The receptors shown here come from a person between 18 and 65 years old who received the Ad26.COV2.S COVID-19 vaccine or a placebo.

J is TRBJ2-7 and V is TRBV2, with 7 nucleotides matching TRBD2. The CDR3 loop spans 14 amino acids. CDR1 is SNHLY and CDR2 is FYNNEI in the germline V gene. V lost 8 bases to trimming and J lost 3 bases; unmatched junction nucleotides: 10. The CDR3 here is CASGSGGGDYEQYF. CDR3 nucleotides: TGTGCCAGCGGGTCTGGTGGGGGGGACTACGAGCAGTACTTC.

The chain joins TRBV6-5 to TRBJ1-2; 9 nucleotides line up with TRBD1. Germline CDR1 is MNHEY and CDR2 is SVGAGI. Trimming at V came to 6 bases and at J to 9 bases, leaving 14 bases not matched to a gene. The CDR3 extends over 15 amino acids. CDR3 coding DNA: TGTGCCAGCAGCTCCGGGACAGGGATGTCTCGGAGCTACACCTTC. Translation: CASSSGTGMSRSYTF.

The chain employs TRBV6-2 or TRBV6-3 and TRBJ1-2; 7 bases match TRBD1. V shed 5 bases, J shed 5 bases, and the junction held 8 bases outside the gene matches. Germline CDR1 and CDR2: MNHEY and SVGEGT. The CDR3 is 14 residues long. CDR3 protein: CASSTEGAKYGYTF. The CDR3 DNA sequence: TGTGCCAGCAGTACCGAGGGGGCGAAGTATGGCTACACCTTC.

The chain employs TRBV15 and TRBJ1-6; D is undetermined. The germline V gene has CDR1 LNHNV and CDR2 YYDKDF (reference sequence). The CDR3 contains 16 residues. The V end lost 5 bases, the J end lost 5 bases, and 16 bases lay between the germline ends. CDR3 DNA sequence: TGTGCCACCAGCCCCTCCCTAGGGAGAAATAATTCACCCCTCCACTTT. Translation gives CATSPSLGRNNSPLHF. Using reference TRBV15 and TRBJ1-6 for the parts outside the CDR3, the full variable domain is DAMVIQNPRYQVTQFGKPVTLSCSQTLNHNVMYWYQQKSSQAPKLLFHYYDKDFNNEADTPDNFQSRRPNTSFCFLDIRSPGLGDTAMYLCATSPSLGRNNSPLHFGNGTRLTVT.

The chain recombines TRBV6-2 or TRBV6-3 with TRBJ2-5; no clear D gene. The CDR3 runs to 12 residues. From germline, CDR1 is MNHEY and CDR2 SVGEGT. Trimming left V 2 bases short and J 4 bases short, with 5 bases between. CDR3 loop: CASSYRAETQYF. The CDR3 coding sequence is TGTGCCAGCAGTTACAGGGCAGAGACCCAGTACTTC.

This chain links TRBV19 with TRBJ1-1, with a possible D match to TRBD1 (6 bases). V lost 1 base to trimming and J lost 6 bases, with 12 bases between them. Germline CDR1 and CDR2: LNHDA and SQIVND (reference sequence). The length of the CDR3 is 14 residues. The CDR3 sequence: CASSIGPRGAEAFF. CDR3 in DNA: TGTGCCAGTAGTATAGGTCCAAGGGGGGCTGAAGCTTTCTTT.

This chain connects TRBV27 to TRBJ2-1; TRBD2 matches at 12 bases. CDR1 MNHEY and CDR2 SMNVEV come from the germline V gene (reference sequence). CDR3 size: 17 residues. J was trimmed by 1 base and V by 7 bases; bases with no gene match: 8. CDR3 DNA: TGTGCCAGCATTCGTCTAGCGGGGGGGTCGTCCTACAATGAGCAGTTCTTC. This encodes CASIRLAGGSSYNEQFF.

The gene calls are TRBV18 and TRBJ1-2; weak D call: TRBD1 (5 bases). V shed 3 bases and J shed 7 bases, with 12 bases lying between them. This CDR3 has 13 residues. Germline V gene data show CDR1 as KGHSH and CDR2 as LQKENI. The CDR3 DNA sequence: TGTGCCAGCTCACCCCCAGGGTGGGCTGGCTACACCTTC. Translated: CASSPPGWAGYTF. Drawing the rest from reference TRBV18 and TRBJ1-2, the complete variable domain is NAGVMQNPRHLVRRRGQEARLRCSPMKGHSHVYWYRQLPEEGLKFMVYLQKENIIDESGMPKERFSAEFPKEGPSILRIQQVVRGDSAAYFCASSPPGWAGYTFGSGTRLTVV.

The V and J genes are TRBV4-3 and TRBJ2-1; 13 bases fit TRBD2. Trimming removed 3 bases from V and 8 bases from J; junction bases left unmatched: 4. CDR1 is LGHNA and CDR2 is YSLEER in the germline V gene. This CDR3 comprises 15 residues. In DNA, the CDR3 is TGCGCCAGCAGCCATACTAGCGGGGGGGCCGATGAGCAGTTCTTC. Amino acid sequence: CASSHTSGGADEQFF.

The chain combines TRBV5-1 with TRBJ1-2; D possibly corresponds to TRBD1 (5 bases). Trimming stripped 4 bases from V and 1 base from J, with 8 bases between. This CDR3 has 13 amino acids. Germline V CDR1 and CDR2: SGHRS, YFSETQ. CDR3 sequence: CASSQTVNYGYTF. The CDR3 DNA follows: TGCGCCAGCAGCCAGACAGTTAACTATGGCTACACCTTC.

The DNA of the CDR3 is TGTGCCAGCAGTCCCAGACTAGCGGGGCATGAGCAGTTCTTC. This sequence encodes CASSPRLAGHEQFF. The rearrangement joins TRBV27 to TRBJ2-1, with 11 bases identical to TRBD2. Trimming cost V 5 bases and J 8 bases; bases outside gene matches: 5. Germline-derived CDR1 and CDR2 are MNHEY and SMNVEV (reference sequence). CDR3 length: 14 residues.

The chain employs TRBV4-3 and TRBJ1-3, with D unresolved. V lost 0 bases and J 4 bases, leaving 4 bases between the germline ends. Germline CDR1 reads LGHNA; CDR2 reads YSLEER. The CDR3 totals 13 residues. This CDR3 is CASSQDVGNTIYF. CDR3 sequence (DNA): TGCGCCAGCAGCCAAGACGTCGGAAACACCATATATTTT.

The chain is built from TRBV11-2 and TRBJ2-5; 7 nucleotides line up with TRBD1. This CDR3 comprises 14 residues. V was pared by 6 bases and J by 2 bases, with 6 bases of the junction left unmatched. The germline V gene has CDR1 SGHAT and CDR2 FQNNGV. For the CDR3, the DNA is TGTGCCAGCAGGCACTTGGGACAGCAAGAGACCCAGTACTTC. Translation: CASRHLGQQETQYF.

This clone was recorded once. The CDR3 coding sequence is TGCAGTACCCGGGGGAACACTGAAGCTTTCTTT. Its protein product is CSTRGNTEAFF. V is TRBV20-1 and J is TRBJ1-1, with D hard to call. CDR3 length equals 11 residues. V was cut by 8 bases and J by 1 base, with 8 bases left in between. CDR1 is DFQATT, CDR2 SNEGSKA, per germline (reference sequence).

The CDR3, as DNA: TGTGCCTGTCAGCCTGCAACTAATGAAAAACTGTTTTTT. Encoded protein: CACQPATNEKLFF. This rearrangement joins TRBV30 to TRBJ1-4; unclear D gene. This CDR3 comprises 13 residues. Germline assignment: CDR1 GTSNPN and CDR2 SVGIG (reference sequence). V was shortened by 6 bases and J by 0 bases, with 8 bases between the two germline ends.

This chain links TRBV5-1 with TRBJ2-1; 7 bases are shared with TRBD2. With 2 bases clipped from V and 7 bases from J, the junction kept 6 bases outside the gene matches. Germline CDR1 SGHRS, CDR2 YFSETQ. CDR3 length equals 14 residues. The CDR3 protein is CASSLRGEWNEQFF. The CDR3 DNA reads TGCGCCAGCAGCTTACGGGGGGAGTGGAATGAGCAGTTCTTC.

The V and J genes are TRBV5-1 and TRBJ1-1, with D possibly being TRBD1 (5 bases). Deletions cut 4 bases from V and 3 bases from J, with 13 bases between. The CDR3 sequence is 14 residues long. CDR1 and CDR2 (germline): SGHRS, YFSETQ. The CDR3 spells CASSVTAGDTEAFF. As DNA, the CDR3 is TGCGCCAGCAGCGTGACAGCCGGGGACACTGAAGCTTTCTTT.

V is TRBV7-2 and J is TRBJ1-2, with D possibly TRBD1 on 5 matching bases. The CDR3 loop spans 14 amino acids. Germline V gives CDR1 SGHTA, CDR2 FQGNSA. Between the trimmed V and J ends, which lost 3 bases and 4 bases, there was a span of 12 bases. The CDR3 here is CASSFAQGGYGYTF. For the CDR3, the DNA is TGTGCCAGCAGCTTTGCCCAGGGAGGCTATGGCTACACCTTC.

The chain employs TRBV4-1 and TRBJ1-1; no clear D gene. Germline values: CDR1 MGHRA, CDR2 YSYEKL. The CDR3 has 14 amino acids. Trimming removed 4 bases from V and 5 bases from J, with 14 bases in between. The CDR3 here is CASSRNPGMTEAFF. CDR3 coding DNA: TGCGCCAGCAGCCGCAATCCAGGTATGACTGAAGCTTTCTTT.

CDR3 sequence: CASRASGNPYEQYF. DNA for the CDR3: TGTGCCAGCCGCGCCTCAGGGAATCCCTACGAGCAGTACTTC. The chain has TRBV6-6 and TRBJ2-7; tentative D call: TRBD1 (5 bases). Trimming pared 8 bases from V and 2 bases from J, leaving 16 bases between. CDR3 length: 14 residues. Germline loops: CDR1 MNHNY, CDR2 SVGAGI (reference sequence).

This chain joins TRBV29-1 and TRBJ1-1, with a weak D call TRBD1 (5 bases). Germline CDR1 and CDR2: SQVTM and ANQGSEA. The CDR3 extends over 12 amino acids. Trimming removed 5 bases at V and 1 base at J, with 8 bases between. CDR3 region: CSVSRGNTEAFF. The CDR3 bases are TGCAGCGTTTCGAGGGGGAACACTGAAGCTTTCTTT.

This clone was seen just once. The DNA of the CDR3 is TGTGCCAGCTCACCAAATGGACAGGGGATGACTGAAGCTTTCTTT. Amino acid sequence: CASSPNGQGMTEAFF. The chain uses TRBV18 and TRBJ1-1; 9 bases map to TRBD1. From germline, CDR1 is KGHSH and CDR2 LQKENI. The CDR3 has 15 residues. The V gene end was trimmed by 2 bases and the J gene end by 5 bases; junction bases not matched to a gene: 6. Complete variable domain (other parts from reference TRBV18 and TRBJ1-1): NAGVMQNPRHLVRRRGQEARLRCSPMKGHSHVYWYRQLPEEGLKFMVYLQKENIIDESGMPKERFSAEFPKEGPSILRIQQVVRGDSAAYFCASSPNGQGMTEAFFGQGTRLTVV.